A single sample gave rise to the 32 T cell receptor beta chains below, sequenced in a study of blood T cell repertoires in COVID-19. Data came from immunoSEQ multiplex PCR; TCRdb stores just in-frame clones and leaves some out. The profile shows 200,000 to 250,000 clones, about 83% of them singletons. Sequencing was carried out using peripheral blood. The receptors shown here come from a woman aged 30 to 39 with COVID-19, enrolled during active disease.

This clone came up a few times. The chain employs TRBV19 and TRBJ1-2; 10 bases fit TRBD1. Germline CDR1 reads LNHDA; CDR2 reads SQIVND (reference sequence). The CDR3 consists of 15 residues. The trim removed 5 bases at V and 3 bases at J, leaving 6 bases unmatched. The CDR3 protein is CASSRPGQGYYGYTF. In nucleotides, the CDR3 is TGTGCCAGTAGTCGACCGGGACAGGGGTACTATGGCTACACCTTC.

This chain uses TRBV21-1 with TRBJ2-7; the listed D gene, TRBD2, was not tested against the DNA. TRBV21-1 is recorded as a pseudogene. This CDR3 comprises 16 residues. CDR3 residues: CASSTKRERGTYEQYF. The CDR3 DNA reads TGTGCCAGCAGCACAAAGAGGGAGCGGGGTACCTACGAGCAGTACTTC.

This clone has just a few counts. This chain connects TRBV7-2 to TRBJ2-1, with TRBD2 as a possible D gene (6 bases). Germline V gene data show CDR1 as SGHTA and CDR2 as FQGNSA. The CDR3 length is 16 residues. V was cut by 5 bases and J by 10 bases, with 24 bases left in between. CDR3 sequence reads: CASSPQLPIGTVEQFF. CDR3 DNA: TGTGCCAGCAGCCCCCAACTGCCCATAGGGACTGTAGAGCAGTTCTTC.

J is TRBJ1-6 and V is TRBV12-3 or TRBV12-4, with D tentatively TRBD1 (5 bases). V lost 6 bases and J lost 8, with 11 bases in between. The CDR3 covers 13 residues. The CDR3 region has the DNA TGTGCCAGCAGAGGGGAATCTCATTCACCCCTCCACTTT. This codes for CASRGESHSPLHF.

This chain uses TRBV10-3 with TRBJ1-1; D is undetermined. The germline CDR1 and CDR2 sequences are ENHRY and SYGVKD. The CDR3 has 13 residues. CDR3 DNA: TGTGCTTCAACTACGAGCGGGAACACTGAAGCTTTCTTT. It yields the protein CASTTSGNTEAFF.

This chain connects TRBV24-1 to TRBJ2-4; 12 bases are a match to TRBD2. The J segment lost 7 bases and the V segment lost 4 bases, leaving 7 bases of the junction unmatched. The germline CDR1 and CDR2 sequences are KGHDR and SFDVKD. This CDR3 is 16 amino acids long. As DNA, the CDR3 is TGTGCCACCAGTGACCCTAGCGGGGGGGCAGGTAACATTCAGTACTTC. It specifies CATSDPSGGAGNIQYF.

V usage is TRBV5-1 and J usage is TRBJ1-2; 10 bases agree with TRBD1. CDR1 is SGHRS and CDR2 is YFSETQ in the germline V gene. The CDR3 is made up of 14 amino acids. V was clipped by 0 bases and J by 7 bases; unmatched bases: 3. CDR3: CASSLGQGASGYTF. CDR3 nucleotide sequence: TGCGCCAGCAGCTTGGGACAGGGGGCGAGTGGCTACACCTTC.

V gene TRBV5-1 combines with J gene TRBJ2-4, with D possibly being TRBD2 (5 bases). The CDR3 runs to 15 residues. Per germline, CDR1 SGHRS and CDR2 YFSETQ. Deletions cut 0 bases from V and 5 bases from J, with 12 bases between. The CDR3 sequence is CASSLATGSQNIQYF. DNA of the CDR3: TGCGCCAGCAGCTTGGCGACGGGAAGCCAAAACATTCAGTACTTC.

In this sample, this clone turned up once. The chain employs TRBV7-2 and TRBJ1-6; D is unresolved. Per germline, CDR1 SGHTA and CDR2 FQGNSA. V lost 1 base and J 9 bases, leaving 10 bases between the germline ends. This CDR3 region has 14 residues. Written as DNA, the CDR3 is TGTGCCAGCAGCTTAGGCGGCCCGCGTTCACCCCTCCACTTT. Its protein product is CASSLGGPRSPLHF.

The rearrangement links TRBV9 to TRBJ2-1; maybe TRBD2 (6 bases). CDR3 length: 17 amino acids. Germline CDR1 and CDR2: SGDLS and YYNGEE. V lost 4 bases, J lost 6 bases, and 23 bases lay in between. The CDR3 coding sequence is TGTGCCAGCAGCCCCCGTTCGCAGGGAGGATTTGGCAATGAGCAGTTCTTC. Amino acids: CASSPRSQGGFGNEQFF.

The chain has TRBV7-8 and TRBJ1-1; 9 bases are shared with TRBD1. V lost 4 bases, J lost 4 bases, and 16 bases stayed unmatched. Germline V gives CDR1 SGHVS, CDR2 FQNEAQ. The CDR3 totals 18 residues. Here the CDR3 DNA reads TGTGCCAGCAGCTCAGCCCGGGACAGGGATCCCTGGGTCACTGAAGCTTTCTTT. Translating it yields CASSSARDRDPWVTEAFF.

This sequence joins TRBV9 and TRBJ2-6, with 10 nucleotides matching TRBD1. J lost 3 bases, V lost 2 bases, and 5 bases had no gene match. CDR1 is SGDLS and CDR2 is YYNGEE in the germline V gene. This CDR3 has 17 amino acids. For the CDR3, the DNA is TGTGCCAGCAGCGTGCGACAGGGGGCGTTTGGGGCCAACGTCCTGACTTTC. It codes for CASSVRQGAFGANVLTF.

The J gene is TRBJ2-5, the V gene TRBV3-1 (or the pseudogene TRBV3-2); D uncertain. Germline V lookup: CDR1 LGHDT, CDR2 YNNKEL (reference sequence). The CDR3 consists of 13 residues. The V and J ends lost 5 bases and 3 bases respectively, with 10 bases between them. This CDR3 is CASSSRLKETQYF. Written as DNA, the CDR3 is TGTGCCAGCAGCTCAAGACTTAAAGAGACCCAGTACTTC.

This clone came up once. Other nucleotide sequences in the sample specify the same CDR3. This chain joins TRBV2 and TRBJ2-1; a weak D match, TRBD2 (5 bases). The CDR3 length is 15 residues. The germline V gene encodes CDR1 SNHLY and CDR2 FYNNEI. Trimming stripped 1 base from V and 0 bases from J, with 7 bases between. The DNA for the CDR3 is TGTGCCAGCAGTGAAGAGCGGAGCTCCTACAATGAGCAGTTCTTC. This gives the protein CASSEERSSYNEQFF.

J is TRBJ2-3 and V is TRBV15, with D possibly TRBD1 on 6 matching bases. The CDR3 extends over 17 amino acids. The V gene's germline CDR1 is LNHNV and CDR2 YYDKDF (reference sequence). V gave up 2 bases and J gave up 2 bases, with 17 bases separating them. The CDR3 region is CATSRFQTGTNTDTQYF. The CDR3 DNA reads TGTGCCACCAGCAGATTTCAAACAGGGACCAACACAGATACGCAGTATTTT.

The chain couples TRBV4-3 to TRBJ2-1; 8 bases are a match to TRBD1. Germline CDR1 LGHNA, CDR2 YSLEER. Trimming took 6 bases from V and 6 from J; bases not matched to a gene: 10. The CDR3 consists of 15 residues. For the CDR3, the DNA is TGCGCCAGCAGTTCACGGACAGGGTTGCCCAATGAGCAGTTCTTC. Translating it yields CASSSRTGLPNEQFF.

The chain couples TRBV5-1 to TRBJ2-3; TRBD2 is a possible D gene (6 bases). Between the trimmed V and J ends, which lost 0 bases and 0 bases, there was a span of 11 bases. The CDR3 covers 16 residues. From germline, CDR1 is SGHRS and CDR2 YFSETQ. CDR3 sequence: CASSLGLAYSTDTQYF. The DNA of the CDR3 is TGCGCCAGCAGCTTGGGGCTAGCGTACAGCACAGATACGCAGTATTTT.

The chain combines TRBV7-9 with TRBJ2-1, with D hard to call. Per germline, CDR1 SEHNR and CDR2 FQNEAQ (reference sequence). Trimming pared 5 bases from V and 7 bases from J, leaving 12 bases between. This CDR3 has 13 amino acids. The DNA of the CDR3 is TGTGCCAGCAGCCAACAGATCGGTAATGAGCAGTTCTTC. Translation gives CASSQQIGNEQFF.

The CDR3 bases are TGTGCCAGCAGTCAGGGACGGGGACTAGCGGGAGATGAGCAGTTCTTC. Protein sequence: CASSQGRGLAGDEQFF. The V gene is TRBV11-2, the J gene TRBJ2-1, with 14 bases matching TRBD2. The CDR3 is made up of 16 amino acids. Germline trimming cut 6 bases from V and 8 bases from J; bases unmatched to any gene: 9. Germline V lookup: CDR1 SGHAT, CDR2 FQNNGV.

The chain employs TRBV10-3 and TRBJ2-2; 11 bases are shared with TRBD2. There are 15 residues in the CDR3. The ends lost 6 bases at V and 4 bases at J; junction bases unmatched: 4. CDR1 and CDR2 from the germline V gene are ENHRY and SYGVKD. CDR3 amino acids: CAIRSSGGFTGELFF. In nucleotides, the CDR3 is TGTGCCATCAGGTCTAGCGGGGGGTTCACCGGGGAGCTGTTTTTT.

The CDR3 nucleotides are TGTGCCAGCAGTTTTCAGGTATCAGAGACCCAGTACTTC. Protein sequence: CASSFQVSETQYF. The V gene is TRBV6-6, the J gene TRBJ2-5; unclear D gene. The CDR3 contains 13 residues. V gave up 4 bases and J gave up 4 bases, with 10 bases separating them. Germline lookup yields CDR1 MNHNY and CDR2 SVGAGI (reference sequence).

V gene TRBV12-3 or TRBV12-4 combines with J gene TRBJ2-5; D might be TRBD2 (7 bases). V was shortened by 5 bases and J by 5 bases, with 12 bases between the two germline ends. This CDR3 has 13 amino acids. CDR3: CASSRGARETQYF. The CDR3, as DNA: TGTGCCAGCAGTCGGGGGGCAAGGGAGACCCAGTACTTC.

CDR3 DNA: TGTGCCACTATAAAACTAGCGGGAGGAAGGAATGAGCAGTTCTTC. Its protein is CATIKLAGGRNEQFF. The chain combines TRBV6-5 with TRBJ2-1, with 12 nucleotides matching TRBD2. This CDR3 contains 15 residues. The ends lost 10 bases at V and 7 bases at J; junction bases unmatched: 11. CDR1 and CDR2 from the germline V gene are MNHEY and SVGAGI.

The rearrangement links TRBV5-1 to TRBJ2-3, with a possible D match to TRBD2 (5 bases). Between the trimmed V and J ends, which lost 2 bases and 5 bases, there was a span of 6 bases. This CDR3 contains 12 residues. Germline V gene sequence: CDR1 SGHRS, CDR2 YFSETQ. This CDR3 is CASSFGRDTQYF. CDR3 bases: TGCGCCAGCAGCTTTGGGAGAGATACGCAGTATTTT.

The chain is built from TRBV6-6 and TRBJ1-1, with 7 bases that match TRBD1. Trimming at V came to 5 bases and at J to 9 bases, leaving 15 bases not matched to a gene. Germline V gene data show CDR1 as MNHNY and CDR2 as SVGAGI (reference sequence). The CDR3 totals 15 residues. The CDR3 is CASSKLHLPGQKAFF. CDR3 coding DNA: TGTGCCAGCAGTAAACTCCATCTACCGGGACAGAAAGCTTTCTTT.

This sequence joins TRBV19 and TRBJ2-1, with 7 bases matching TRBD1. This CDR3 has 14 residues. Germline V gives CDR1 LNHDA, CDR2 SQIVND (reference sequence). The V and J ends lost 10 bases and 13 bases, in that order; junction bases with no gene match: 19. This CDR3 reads CATKEAGGTPKQFF. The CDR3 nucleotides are TGTGCCACCAAGGAGGCAGGGGGTACCCCGAAACAGTTCTTC.

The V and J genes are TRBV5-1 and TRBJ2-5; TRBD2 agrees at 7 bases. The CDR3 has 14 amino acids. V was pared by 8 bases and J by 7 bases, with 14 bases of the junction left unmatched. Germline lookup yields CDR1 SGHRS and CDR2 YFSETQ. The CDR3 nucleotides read TGCGCCAGTAGCCATCTCTCAAGGGAGGGGACCCAGTACTTC. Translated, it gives CASSHLSREGTQYF.

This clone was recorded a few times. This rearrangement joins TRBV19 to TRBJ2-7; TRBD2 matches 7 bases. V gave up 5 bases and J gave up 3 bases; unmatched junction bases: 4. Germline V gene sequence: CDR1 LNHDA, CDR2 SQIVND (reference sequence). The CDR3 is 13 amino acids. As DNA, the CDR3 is TGTGCCAGTAGTTTCACGGGGGGCTACGAGCAGTACTTC. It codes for CASSFTGGYEQYF.

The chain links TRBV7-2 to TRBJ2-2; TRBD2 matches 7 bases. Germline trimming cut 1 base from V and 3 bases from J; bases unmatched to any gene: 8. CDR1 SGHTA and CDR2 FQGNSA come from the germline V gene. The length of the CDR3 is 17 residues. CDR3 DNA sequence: TGTGCCAGCAGCTTAGATGGCATAGCGGGCTACACCGGGGAGCTGTTTTTT. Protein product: CASSLDGIAGYTGELFF.

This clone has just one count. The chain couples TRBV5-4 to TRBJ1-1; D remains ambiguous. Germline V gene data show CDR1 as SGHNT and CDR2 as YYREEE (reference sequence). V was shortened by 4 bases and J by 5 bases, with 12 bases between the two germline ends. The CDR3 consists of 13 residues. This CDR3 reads CASSHHGETEAFF. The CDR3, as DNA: TGTGCCAGCAGCCACCACGGGGAGACTGAAGCTTTCTTT.

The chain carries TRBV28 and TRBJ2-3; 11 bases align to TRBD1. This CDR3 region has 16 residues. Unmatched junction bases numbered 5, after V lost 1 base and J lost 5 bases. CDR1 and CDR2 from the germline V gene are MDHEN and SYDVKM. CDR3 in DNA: TGTGCCAGCAGTTTATTCGGACAGGGGGCGCGAGATACGCAGTATTTT. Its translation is CASSLFGQGARDTQYF.

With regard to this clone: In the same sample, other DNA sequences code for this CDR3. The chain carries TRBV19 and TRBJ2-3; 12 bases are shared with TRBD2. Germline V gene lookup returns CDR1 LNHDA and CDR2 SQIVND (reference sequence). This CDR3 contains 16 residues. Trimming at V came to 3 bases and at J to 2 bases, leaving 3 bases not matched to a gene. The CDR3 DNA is TGTGCCAGTAGTATCGGACTAGCGGGAAACACAGATACGCAGTATTTT. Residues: CASSIGLAGNTDTQYF.